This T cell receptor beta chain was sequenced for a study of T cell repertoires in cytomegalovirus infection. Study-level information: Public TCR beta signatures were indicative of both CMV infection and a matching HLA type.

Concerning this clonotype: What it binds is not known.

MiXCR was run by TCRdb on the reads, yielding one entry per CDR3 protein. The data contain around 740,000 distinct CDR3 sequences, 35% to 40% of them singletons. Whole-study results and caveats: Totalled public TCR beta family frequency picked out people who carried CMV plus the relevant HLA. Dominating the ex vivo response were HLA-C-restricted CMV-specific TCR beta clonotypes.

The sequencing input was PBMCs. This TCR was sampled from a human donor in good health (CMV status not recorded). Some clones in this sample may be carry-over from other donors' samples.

The DNA for the CDR3 is TGTGCCAGCAGTTTAAATGGCGGTTCTGAAGCTTTCTTT. Amino acids: CASSLNGGSEAFF. The J gene is TRBJ1-1, the V gene TRBV12-3 or TRBV12-4; D gene ambiguous. The ends were cut back, 2 bases at V and 6 bases at J, with 10 bases in the middle. The CDR3 spans 13 residues.